The 30 T cell receptor beta chains given below trace back to one sample, sequenced in a study of identical twins. TCRdb re-called the 5' RACE reads with MiXCR, one entry per CDR3 protein. The profile shows approximately 240,000 distinct CDR3 sequences, 11% to 15% of them singletons. Sequenced input: memory (CD45RO+) T cells sorted from blood. Every receptor here comes from a woman aged 18-29 years in good health.

The chain is built from TRBV7-3 and TRBJ2-1; TRBD2 agrees at 9 bases. Germline V gives CDR1 SGHTA, CDR2 FQGTGA. The CDR3 extends over 14 amino acids. The J segment lost 8 bases and the V segment lost 5 bases, leaving 7 bases of the junction unmatched. CDR3 in DNA: TGTGCCAGCAGCCTTAGCGGGGGAGGGGATGAGCAGTTCTTC. It specifies CASSLSGGGDEQFF.

The rearrangement uses TRBV7-9 and TRBJ1-4; TRBD1 matches at 7 bases. CDR3 length equals 17 residues. Germline V gives CDR1 SEHNR, CDR2 FQNEAQ (reference sequence). V trimming: 5 bases; J trimming: 0 bases; junction bases outside the gene matches: 9. The CDR3 sequence is CASSRDRAPATNEKLFF. The CDR3 nucleotides are TGTGCCAGCAGCAGAGACAGGGCACCTGCAACTAATGAAAAACTGTTTTTT.

This clonotype was detected a few times. This chain uses TRBV5-1 with TRBJ2-5; D gene unclear. The V gene's germline CDR1 is SGHRS and CDR2 YFSETQ. CDR3 length: 13 amino acids. Trimming left V 5 bases short and J 2 bases short, with 10 bases between. CDR3 sequence reads: CASRQEIQETQYF. CDR3 DNA: TGCGCCAGCAGGCAGGAGATACAAGAGACCCAGTACTTC.

This clonotype was observed many times. The chain combines TRBV9 with TRBJ2-2, with D unclear. The CDR3 is made up of 15 amino acids. Trimming left V 0 bases short and J 1 base short, with 7 bases between. Germline V lookup: CDR1 SGDLS, CDR2 YYNGEE. The CDR3 bases are TGTGCCAGCAGCGTAGGGGTGCAGAACACCGGGGAGCTGTTTTTT. Translating it yields CASSVGVQNTGELFF.

This clonotype was counted a few times. The chain recombines TRBV20-1 with TRBJ1-6, with no clear D. This CDR3 is built from 13 residues. Trimming took 0 bases from V and 17 from J, leaving 17 bases between them. Germline V gene lookup returns CDR1 DFQATT and CDR2 SNEGSKA (reference sequence). This CDR3 is CSARDQVNLGIHF. In nucleotides, the CDR3 is TGCAGTGCTAGAGATCAGGTCAACCTTGGGATCCACTTT.

This clonotype was observed a handful of times. The chain uses TRBV4-1 and TRBJ2-7, with 7 bases identical to TRBD1. This CDR3 region has 17 residues. In germline, CDR1 is MGHRA, CDR2 YSYEKL. V shed 0 bases, J shed 2 bases, and the junction held 10 bases outside the gene matches. The CDR3 DNA is TGCGCCAGCAGCCAAGATGGGGGACAGCTTTCCCCCTACGAGCAGTACTTC. It translates to CASSQDGGQLSPYEQYF.

There are a few counts of this clonotype. CDR3 residues: CAIRGDSYNEQFF. In DNA form, the CDR3 reads TGTGCCATCAGGGGGGACTCCTACAATGAGCAGTTCTTC. This rearrangement joins TRBV10-3 to TRBJ2-1; D may correspond to TRBD1 or TRBD2 (5 bases each). The CDR3 extends over 13 amino acids. V dropped 6 bases and J dropped 0 bases, with 6 bases sitting between them. Germline assignment: CDR1 ENHRY and CDR2 SYGVKD.

This chain connects TRBV5-1 to TRBJ2-1; maybe TRBD2 (6 bases). The CDR3 length is 13 residues. In germline, CDR1 is SGHRS, CDR2 YFSETQ. V was clipped by 6 bases and J by 6 bases, with 13 bases between them. For the CDR3, the DNA is TGCGCCAGCATCTTACCCGGGGGCAATGAGCAGTTCTTC. Protein sequence: CASILPGGNEQFF.

There are many counts of this clonotype. V and J are TRBV12-3 or TRBV12-4 and TRBJ2-7; D not certain. V was shortened by 3 bases and J by 1 base, with 7 bases between the two germline ends. CDR3 length equals 13 residues. The CDR3 spells CASSFRGSYEQYF. For the CDR3, the DNA is TGTGCCAGCAGTTTTCGAGGTTCCTACGAGCAGTACTTC.

In this sample, this clonotype turned up a few times. V gene TRBV7-9 combines with J gene TRBJ1-4, with TRBD1 as a possible D gene (6 bases). V lost 1 base and J lost 7, with 7 bases in between. This CDR3 has 13 residues. The germline V gene encodes CDR1 SEHNR and CDR2 FQNEAQ (reference sequence). This CDR3 reads CASSLEGGEKLFF. In nucleotides, the CDR3 is TGTGCCAGCAGCTTAGAGGGGGGTGAAAAACTGTTTTTT. The variable domain in full, with the rest retrieved from reference TRBV7-9 and TRBJ1-4, is DTGVSQNPRHKITKRGQNVTFRCDPISEHNRLYWYRQTLGQGPEFLTYFQNEAQLEKSRLLSDRFSAERPKGSFSTLEIQRTEQGDSAMYLCASSLEGGEKLFFGSGTQLSVL.

V gene TRBV6-1 combines with J gene TRBJ2-7; no clear D gene. Trimming shortened V by 6 bases and J by 5 bases, and 11 bases separated the two germline ends. In germline, CDR1 is MNHNS, CDR2 SASEGT. The CDR3 contains 12 residues. This chain's CDR3 is CASSPTFHEQYF. CDR3 bases: TGTGCCAGCAGCCCCACCTTCCACGAGCAGTACTTC.

This clonotype was seen many times. The chain combines TRBV5-1 with TRBJ1-4; maybe TRBD1 (6 bases). CDR1 is SGHRS, CDR2 YFSETQ, per germline. This CDR3 region has 14 residues. The ends were cut back, 0 bases at V and 5 bases at J, with 8 bases in the middle. In nucleotides, the CDR3 is TGCGCCAGCAGCTTGGCCAGGGGAAATGAAAAACTGTTTTTT. Translating it yields CASSLARGNEKLFF. The entire variable domain, with the rest obtained from reference TRBV5-1 and TRBJ1-4, is as follows: KAGVTQTPRYLIKTRGQQVTLSCSPISGHRSVSWYQQTPGQGLQFLFEYFSETQRNKGNFPGRFSGRQFSNSRSEMNVSTLELGDSALYLCASSLARGNEKLFFGSGTQLSVL.

This clonotype occurred many times. The chain couples TRBV3-1 to TRBJ2-1; D not certain. The V and J ends lost 4 bases and 1 base respectively, with 11 bases between them. The CDR3 sequence is 15 residues long. CDR1 is LGHDT, CDR2 YNNKEL, per germline (reference sequence). The DNA of the CDR3 is TGTGCCAGCAGCCCAACGAGGTCTTCCTACAATGAGCAGTTCTTC. This sequence encodes CASSPTRSSYNEQFF.

The V gene is TRBV18, the J gene TRBJ2-1, with 8 positions matching TRBD1. Germline lookup yields CDR1 KGHSH and CDR2 LQKENI. CDR3 length: 13 residues. The trim removed 3 bases at V and 8 bases at J, leaving 3 bases unmatched. Here the CDR3 DNA reads TGTGCCAGCTCACCGCAACAGGGGGATGAGCAGTTCTTC. Encoded protein: CASSPQQGDEQFF.

This clonotype was found many times. This chain links TRBV7-2 with TRBJ2-3; 8 bases are shared with TRBD2. From germline, CDR1 is SGHTA and CDR2 FQGNSA. V shed 4 bases, J shed 2 bases, and the junction held 11 bases outside the gene matches. This CDR3 comprises 17 residues. DNA of the CDR3: TGTGCCAGCAGCTCGAGAACTAGCGGTAAAAACACAGATACGCAGTATTTT. It specifies CASSSRTSGKNTDTQYF.

The chain joins TRBV6-5 to TRBJ1-1; D not resolved. Germline V gene data show CDR1 as MNHEY and CDR2 as SVGAGI. The CDR3 contains 14 residues. V lost 4 bases and J 1 base, leaving 10 bases between the germline ends. The CDR3 DNA sequence: TGTGCCAGCAGTTCCCCCCGCGGGAACACTGAAGCTTTCTTT. It yields the protein CASSSPRGNTEAFF.

This clonotype was observed many times. The chain joins TRBV3-1 to TRBJ1-3; 8 bases align to TRBD1. There are 14 residues in the CDR3. Unmatched junction bases numbered 2, after V lost 3 bases and J lost 4 bases. Germline CDR1 and CDR2: LGHDT and YNNKEL (reference sequence). The CDR3 protein is CASSQTGAGNTIYF. CDR3 nucleotides: TGTGCCAGCAGCCAGACAGGGGCCGGAAACACCATATATTTT.

V and J are TRBV2 and TRBJ1-6, with 7 bases identical to TRBD1. The CDR3 loop spans 14 amino acids. The germline CDR1 and CDR2 sequences are SNHLY and FYNNEI. V lost 2 bases, J lost 7 bases, and 2 bases stayed unmatched. The CDR3 coding sequence is TGTGCCAGCAGTGAACAGGGACAGAATTCACCCCTCCACTTT. Translated, it gives CASSEQGQNSPLHF.

The table lists this clonotype with a few counts. The V gene is TRBV2, the J gene TRBJ2-5; 7 nucleotides line up with TRBD2. CDR1 and CDR2 from the germline V gene are SNHLY and FYNNEI. J gave up 5 bases and V 8 bases, and 8 bases lay outside the gene matches. The CDR3 contains 13 residues. CDR3 in DNA: TGTGCCAGCGGCCCTCGGGGGGTTGAGACCCAGTACTTC. Protein: CASGPRGVETQYF.

The V gene is TRBV6-5, the J gene TRBJ1-6; tentative D call: TRBD1 (5 bases). V gave up 0 bases and J gave up 7 bases, with 19 bases separating them. In germline, CDR1 is MNHEY, CDR2 SVGAGI. The CDR3 sequence is 18 residues long. The CDR3 bases are TGTGCCAGCAGTTACTCCCCAGAATCGGGGCCACACAATTCACCCCTCCACTTT. Its protein product is CASSYSPESGPHNSPLHF.

This clonotype has a count of ten or more. The chain has TRBV5-1 and TRBJ2-1; 10 positions match TRBD2. This CDR3 spans 19 amino acids. After removal of 0 bases from V and 7 bases from J, the junction contained 16 bases not matched to a gene. The germline gives CDR1 SGHRS, CDR2 YFSETQ. The CDR3 here is CASSLARGLATLVGNEQFF. The CDR3 region has the DNA TGCGCCAGCAGCTTGGCCAGGGGACTAGCGACCCTAGTCGGGAATGAGCAGTTCTTC.

The V and J genes are TRBV7-8 and TRBJ2-1; 8 nucleotides align to TRBD1. The CDR3 sequence is 15 residues long. J lost 4 bases, V lost 7 bases, and 9 bases had no gene match. Germline-derived CDR1 and CDR2 are SGHVS and FQNEAQ. In nucleotides, the CDR3 is TGTGCCAGCATACGACAGGGGCGTTTTTACAATGAGCAGTTCTTC. It translates to CASIRQGRFYNEQFF.

The rearrangement links TRBV7-2 to TRBJ2-2; D unclear. CDR1 and CDR2 (germline): SGHTA, FQGNSA. The V gene lost 7 bases and the J gene lost 6 bases, with 18 bases spanning the gap. The CDR3 is 15 amino acids. CDR3 sequence: CASIPLAGTSGELFF. The CDR3 coding sequence is TGTGCCAGCATACCCTTGGCAGGCACGTCCGGGGAGCTGTTTTTT.

The V call is TRBV5-1, the J call TRBJ2-7; D not certain. The germline V gene has CDR1 SGHRS and CDR2 YFSETQ. There are 9 residues in the CDR3. Between the trimmed V and J ends, which lost 8 bases and 3 bases, there was a span of 3 bases. The CDR3 region has the DNA TGCGCCAGACTCTACGAGCAGTACTTC. It encodes CARLYEQYF.

This chain links TRBV5-6 with TRBJ2-1; weak D call: TRBD2 (6 bases). The ends were cut back, 4 bases at V and 0 bases at J, with 8 bases in the middle. CDR3 length equals 14 residues. Germline V CDR1 and CDR2: SGHDT, YYEEEE. CDR3 sequence reads: CASSARDSYNEQFF. The DNA for the CDR3 is TGTGCCAGCAGCGCGCGGGACTCCTACAATGAGCAGTTCTTC. The variable domain in full, with the rest retrieved from reference TRBV5-6 and TRBJ2-1, is DAGVTQSPTHLIKTRGQQVTLRCSPKSGHDTVSWYQQALGQGPQFIFQYYEEEERQRGNFPDRFSGHQFPNYSSELNVNALLLGDSALYLCASSARDSYNEQFFGPGTRLTVL.

This chain uses TRBV29-1 with TRBJ2-3; 7 bases agree with TRBD2. V lost 6 bases to trimming and J lost 3 bases; unmatched junction nucleotides: 3. Germline-derived CDR1 and CDR2 are SQVTM and ANQGSEA. This CDR3 is 12 amino acids long. The CDR3 DNA is TGCAGCGTCCGACTAGCAACAGATACGCAGTATTTT. Encoded protein: CSVRLATDTQYF.

This chain connects TRBV3-1 to TRBJ2-5; D is unclear. The CDR3 is 11 amino acids. Trimming removed 6 bases from V and 6 bases from J, with 8 bases in between. Germline V lookup: CDR1 LGHDT, CDR2 YNNKEL (reference sequence). This chain's CDR3 is CASSLEKTQYF. The CDR3 DNA reads as TGTGCCAGCAGTCTCGAGAAGACCCAGTACTTC.

This clonotype was recorded a few times. The rearrangement uses TRBV14 and TRBJ2-5; TRBD1 or TRBD2 may be the D gene (5 bases each). The germline V and J ends were trimmed by 5 bases and 7 bases, with 11 bases remaining between them. Looked up from germline, CDR1 is SGHDN and CDR2 is FVKESK. This CDR3 is built from 12 residues. CDR3 protein: CASSGDRGTQYF. CDR3 nucleotides: TGTGCCAGCAGCGGGGACCGGGGGACCCAGTACTTC.

This clonotype showed up many times. The chain joins TRBV6-5 to TRBJ2-7; D is possibly TRBD1 (6 bases). V dropped 4 bases and J dropped 3 bases, with 10 bases sitting between them. Germline CDR1 MNHEY, CDR2 SVGAGI. This CDR3 has 13 residues. CDR3 loop: CASSSGTRYEQYF. DNA of the CDR3: TGTGCCAGCAGTTCCGGGACACGCTACGAGCAGTACTTC.

The chain joins TRBV24-1 to TRBJ2-2; 9 positions match TRBD1. Per germline, CDR1 KGHDR and CDR2 SFDVKD. The CDR3 extends over 16 amino acids. The V gene end was trimmed by 4 bases and the J gene end by 2 bases; junction bases not matched to a gene: 4. CDR3 in DNA: TGTGCCACCAGTGACCCGGGACAGGGTAACACCGGGGAGCTGTTTTTT. This encodes CATSDPGQGNTGELFF.